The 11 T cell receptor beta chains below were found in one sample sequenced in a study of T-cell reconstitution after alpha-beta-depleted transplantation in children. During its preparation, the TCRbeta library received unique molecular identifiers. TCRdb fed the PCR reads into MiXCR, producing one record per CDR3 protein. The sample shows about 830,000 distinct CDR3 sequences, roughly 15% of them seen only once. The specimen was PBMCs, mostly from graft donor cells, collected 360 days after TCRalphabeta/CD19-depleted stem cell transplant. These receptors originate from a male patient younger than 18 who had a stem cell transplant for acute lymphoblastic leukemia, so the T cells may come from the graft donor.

This chain's CDR3 is CTSSDLGLAGGISQETQYF. The CDR3 bases are TGCACCAGCAGCGATCTTGGACTAGCGGGAGGAATCTCCCAAGAGACCCAGTACTTC. The rearrangement uses TRBV1 and TRBJ2-5; TRBD2 reflects the table's D call only, with no check against the DNA. TRBV1 is designated a pseudogene. The CDR3 spans 19 residues.

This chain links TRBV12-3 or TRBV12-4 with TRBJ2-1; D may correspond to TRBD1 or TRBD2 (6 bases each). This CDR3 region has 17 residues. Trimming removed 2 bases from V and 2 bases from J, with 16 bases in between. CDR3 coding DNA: TGTGCCAGCAGTTTAAGCGGGCTAGGGGGACCCTACAATGAGCAGTTCTTC. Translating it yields CASSLSGLGGPYNEQFF.

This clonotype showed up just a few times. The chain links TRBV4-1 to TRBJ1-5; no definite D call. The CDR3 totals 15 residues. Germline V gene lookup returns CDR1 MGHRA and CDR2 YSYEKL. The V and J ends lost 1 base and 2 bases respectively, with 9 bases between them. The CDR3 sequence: CASSQGYGGNQPQHF. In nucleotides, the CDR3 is TGCGCCAGCAGCCAAGGCTACGGTGGCAATCAGCCCCAGCATTTT.

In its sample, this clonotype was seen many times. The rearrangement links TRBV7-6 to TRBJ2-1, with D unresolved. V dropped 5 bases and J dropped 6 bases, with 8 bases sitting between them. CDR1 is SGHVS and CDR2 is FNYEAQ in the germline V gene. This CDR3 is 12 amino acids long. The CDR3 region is CASSAHINEQFF. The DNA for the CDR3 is TGTGCCAGCAGCGCTCATATCAATGAGCAGTTCTTC.

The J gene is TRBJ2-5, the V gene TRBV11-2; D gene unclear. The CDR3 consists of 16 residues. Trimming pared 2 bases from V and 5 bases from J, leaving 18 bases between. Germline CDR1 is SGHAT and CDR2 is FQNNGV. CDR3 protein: CASSLMLLGPQETQYF. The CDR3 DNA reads TGTGCCAGCAGCTTAATGCTCCTAGGCCCTCAGGAGACCCAGTACTTC. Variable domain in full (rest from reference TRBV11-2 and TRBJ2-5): EAGVAQSPRYKIIEKRQSVAFWCNPISGHATLYWYQQILGQGPKLLIQFQNNGVVDDSQLPKDRFSAERLKGVDSTLKIQPAKLEDSAVYLCASSLMLLGPQETQYFGPGTRLLVL.

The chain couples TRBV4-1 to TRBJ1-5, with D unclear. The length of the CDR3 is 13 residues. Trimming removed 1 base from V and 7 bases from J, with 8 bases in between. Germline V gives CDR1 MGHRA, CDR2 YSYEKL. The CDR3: CASSQAHGQPQHF. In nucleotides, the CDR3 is TGCGCCAGCAGCCAAGCACACGGGCAGCCCCAGCATTTT.

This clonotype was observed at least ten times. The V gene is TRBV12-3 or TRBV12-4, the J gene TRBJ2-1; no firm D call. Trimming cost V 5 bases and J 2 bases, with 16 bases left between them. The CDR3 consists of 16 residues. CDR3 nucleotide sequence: TGTGCCAGCAGTCAGGAATGGGGTGTCGCCTACAATGAGCAGTTCTTC. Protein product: CASSQEWGVAYNEQFF.

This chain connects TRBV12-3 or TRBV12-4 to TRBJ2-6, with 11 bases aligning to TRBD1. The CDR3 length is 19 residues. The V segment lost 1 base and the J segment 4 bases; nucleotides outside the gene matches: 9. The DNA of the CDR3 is TGTGCCAGCAGTTTAGGGGGAGGGACAGGGGGTAGCGGGGCCAACGTCCTGACTTTC. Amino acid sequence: CASSLGGGTGGSGANVLTF.

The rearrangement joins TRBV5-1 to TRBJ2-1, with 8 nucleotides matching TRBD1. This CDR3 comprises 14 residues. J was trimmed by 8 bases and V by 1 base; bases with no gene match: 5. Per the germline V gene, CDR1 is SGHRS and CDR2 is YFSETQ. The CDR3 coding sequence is TGCGCCAGCAGCTTGTGGGCGACAGGGGATGAGCAGTTCTTC. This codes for CASSLWATGDEQFF.

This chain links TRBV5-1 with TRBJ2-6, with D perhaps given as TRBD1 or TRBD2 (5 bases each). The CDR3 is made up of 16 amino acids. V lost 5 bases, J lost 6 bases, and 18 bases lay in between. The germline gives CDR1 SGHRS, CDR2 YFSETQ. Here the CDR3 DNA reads TGCGCCAGCAGTACAAGCGCCCCGGGGCCGGCCAACGTCCTGACTTTC. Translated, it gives CASSTSAPGPANVLTF.

The DNA for the CDR3 is TGCGCCAGCAGCTACGGAGACGGTACAGATACGCAGTATTTT. This sequence encodes CASSYGDGTDTQYF. V and J are TRBV5-1 and TRBJ2-3; no firm D call. The CDR3 has 14 amino acids. Germline values: CDR1 SGHRS, CDR2 YFSETQ. Trimming took 3 bases from V and 3 from J, leaving 11 bases between them.